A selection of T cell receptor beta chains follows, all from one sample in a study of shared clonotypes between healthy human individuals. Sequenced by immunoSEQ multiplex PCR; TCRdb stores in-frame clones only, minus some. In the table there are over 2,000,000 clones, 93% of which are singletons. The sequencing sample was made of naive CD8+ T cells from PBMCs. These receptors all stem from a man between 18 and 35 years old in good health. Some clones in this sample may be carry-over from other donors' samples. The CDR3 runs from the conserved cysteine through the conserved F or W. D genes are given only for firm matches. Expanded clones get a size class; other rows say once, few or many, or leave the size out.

CASSVDWVNQSNTGELFF	TGTGCCAGCAGCGTAGATTGGGTGAATCAATCGAACACCGGGGAGCTGTTTTTT	TRBV9	-	TRBJ2-2	18	-
CASTLGGGTYNEQFF	TGTGCCAGCACCCTGGGCGGGGGGACCTACAATGAGCAGTTCTTC	TRBV9	TRBD2	TRBJ2-1	15	-
CASSEVRERWGHNEQFF	TGTGCCAGCAGTGAAGTGCGGGAGAGGTGGGGACACAATGAGCAGTTCTTC	TRBV2	TRBD2	TRBJ2-1	17	-
CASSLVGSLNEKLFF	TGTGCCAGCAGCTTGGTGGGCTCCCTTAATGAAAAACTGTTTTTT	TRBV5-6	-	TRBJ1-4	15	-
CASSQDRTAEAFF	TGCGCCAGCAGCCAAGATCGGACAGCAGAAGCTTTCTTT	TRBV4-3	-	TRBJ1-1	13	few
CASSERGWNYEQYF	TGTGCCAGCAGTGAGAGGGGGTGGAACTACGAGCAGTACTTC	TRBV6-1	-	TRBJ2-7	14	-
CASSFRTASSYEQYF	TGTGCCAGCAGTTTCCGGACAGCTAGCTCCTACGAGCAGTACTTC	TRBV28	-	TRBJ2-7	15	-
CASSFLQGPQETQYF	TGTGCCAGCAGTTTCTTACAGGGACCCCAAGAGACCCAGTACTTC	TRBV28	-	TRBJ2-5	15	-
CANPPRPYEQYF	TGCGCCAACCCCCCACGCCCTTACGAGCAGTACTTC	TRBV5-1	-	TRBJ2-7	12	-
CASSPRGSSGNTIYF	TGTGCCAGCAGTCCTAGGGGCAGCTCTGGAAACACCATATATTTT	TRBV27	-	TRBJ1-3	15	-